A single sample is the source of the 10 T cell receptor beta chains below, sequenced in a study of blood T cell repertoires in COVID-19. Sequencing was performed with immunoSEQ multiplex PCR; in TCRdb, only in-frame clones are kept and a portion is missing. The sample shows about 200,000 clones, 89% of them seen only once. The specimen sequenced was PBMCs or T cells enriched from blood (not recorded which). The receptors derive from a woman aged 18-29 years who had recovered from COVID-19.

This chain uses TRBV4-1 with TRBJ1-2; 7 bases are shared with TRBD1. CDR1 is MGHRA, CDR2 YSYEKL, per germline. V shed 0 bases, J shed 2 bases, and the junction held 6 bases outside the gene matches. The CDR3 is 16 residues long. The CDR3 DNA is TGCGCCAGCAGCCAAGATGAACAGGGGAGGAACTATGGCTACACCTTC. Translated: CASSQDEQGRNYGYTF.

The J gene is TRBJ2-7, the V gene TRBV2; TRBD1 is a possible D gene (5 bases). V dropped 5 bases and J dropped 9 bases, with 14 bases sitting between them. The V gene's germline CDR1 is SNHLY and CDR2 FYNNEI. The CDR3 runs to 12 residues. This CDR3 is CASSTDSSGQYF. CDR3 coding DNA: TGTGCCAGCAGTACCGACAGTTCCGGGCAGTACTTC.

V gene TRBV28 combines with J gene TRBJ1-1; 8 bases are a match to TRBD1. Trimming cost V 7 bases and J 5 bases; bases outside gene matches: 9. The CDR3 has 14 residues. Germline-derived CDR1 and CDR2 are MDHEN and SYDVKM. CDR3 DNA sequence: TGTGCCAGCAATGAACAGGGGGTGTATACTGAAGCTTTCTTT. Translation: CASNEQGVYTEAFF.

The chain is built from TRBV19 and TRBJ1-6; TRBD1 agrees at 7 bases. This CDR3 has 15 residues. J gave up 7 bases and V 4 bases, and 7 bases lay outside the gene matches. Germline lookup yields CDR1 LNHDA and CDR2 SQIVND (reference sequence). CDR3 sequence: CASSTPGQQNSPLHF. As DNA, the CDR3 is TGTGCCAGTAGTACTCCGGGACAGCAGAATTCACCCCTCCACTTT.

This chain uses TRBV9 with TRBJ1-3; no firm D call. Trimming pared 3 bases from V and 0 bases from J, leaving 31 bases between. The CDR3 spans 22 residues. Germline V gene lookup returns CDR1 SGDLS and CDR2 YYNGEE. The CDR3 sequence: CASSGRFNPPQHMAPSGNTIYF. In DNA, the CDR3 is TGTGCCAGCAGCGGCAGGTTTAATCCCCCTCAGCATATGGCTCCCTCTGGAAACACCATATATTTT.

V gene TRBV18 combines with J gene TRBJ1-3; no clear D. The CDR3 runs to 14 residues. CDR1 is KGHSH and CDR2 is LQKENI in the germline V gene. V lost 6 bases and J 0 bases, leaving 9 bases between the germline ends. Written as DNA, the CDR3 is TGTGCCAGCTCGGCAGGCTTCTCTGGAAACACCATATATTTT. It is translated as CASSAGFSGNTIYF.

The rearrangement links TRBV7-2 to TRBJ2-2; 11 nucleotides agree with TRBD2. The ends lost 0 bases at V and 1 base at J; junction bases unmatched: 10. Germline values: CDR1 SGHTA, CDR2 FQGNSA. The CDR3 is 20 amino acids. For the CDR3, the DNA is TGTGCCAGCAGCTTAGCTAGCGGGGGGGCCGTTACACAGAACACCGGGGAGCTGTTTTTT. Protein product: CASSLASGGAVTQNTGELFF.

The genes are TRBV28 and TRBJ2-1; 11 bases line up with TRBD2. The CDR3 is 16 residues long. The germline V gene has CDR1 MDHEN and CDR2 SYDVKM. The ends lost 5 bases at V and 4 bases at J; junction bases unmatched: 7. The DNA of the CDR3 is TGTGCCAGCAGTCAATTCGTAGCGGGGGGGTACAATGAGCAGTTCTTC. It encodes CASSQFVAGGYNEQFF.

Remarks on this clone: Additional DNA sequences in this sample encode the identical CDR3. V usage is TRBV7-9 and J usage is TRBJ1-1; D is unresolved. CDR3 length: 13 amino acids. Per the germline V gene, CDR1 is SEHNR and CDR2 is FQNEAQ (reference sequence). Trimming took 5 bases from V and 0 from J, leaving 7 bases between them. CDR3 DNA: TGTGCCAGCAGCCCTACAGTGAACACTGAAGCTTTCTTT. It encodes CASSPTVNTEAFF. The full variable domain, rest sourced from reference TRBV7-9 and TRBJ1-1, is DTGVSQNPRHKITKRGQNVTFRCDPISEHNRLYWYRQTLGQGPEFLTYFQNEAQLEKSRLLSDRFSAERPKGSFSTLEIQRTEQGDSAMYLCASSPTVNTEAFFGQGTRLTVV.

The chain recombines TRBV3-1 (or the pseudogene TRBV3-2) with TRBJ1-1; D call uncertain. Trimming shortened V by 1 base and J by 4 bases, and 4 bases separated the two germline ends. The CDR3 runs to 12 residues. From germline, CDR1 is LGHDT and CDR2 YNNKEL (reference sequence). Written as DNA, the CDR3 is TGTGCCAGCAGCCAAGCCAGCACTGAAGCTTTCTTT. Protein: CASSQASTEAFF.